The 26 T cell receptor beta chains in this list originate from one sample, sequenced in a study of PD-1 blockade in classical Hodgkin lymphoma. As for time point: cycle 4 day 1 (C4D1), after less than seven weeks of nivolumab. Every one of the patients relapsed after autologous stem cell transplantation (brentuximab vedotin exposure was variable). TCRdb's copy holds only in-frame clones and misses some; the assay was immunoSEQ multiplex PCR. This table has tens of thousands of clones, less than 95% appearing once. The specimen was peripheral blood mononuclear cells (PBMCs), collected before the fourth cycle of nivolumab. Receptors were obtained from a human donor with classical Hodgkin lymphoma.

The chain is built from TRBV19 and TRBJ1-5; possible D gene TRBD1, 5 bases. The CDR3 loop spans 14 amino acids. Germline V gives CDR1 LNHDA, CDR2 SQIVND (reference sequence). V dropped 7 bases and J dropped 6 bases, with 16 bases sitting between them. CDR3 region: CASNLQVGSQPQHF. In DNA form, the CDR3 reads TGTGCCAGTAACTTACAGGTCGGTTCTCAGCCCCAGCATTTT.

The chain carries TRBV9 and TRBJ1-4, with D possibly being TRBD1 (5 bases). Germline V gene data show CDR1 as SGDLS and CDR2 as YYNGEE. This CDR3 has 14 amino acids. Trimming shortened V by 3 bases and J by 0 bases, and 6 bases separated the two germline ends. CDR3 DNA sequence: TGTGCCAGCAGCGGAGGGGCAACTAATGAAAAACTGTTTTTT. Its protein is CASSGGATNEKLFF.

The genes are TRBV6-1 and TRBJ2-7; D perhaps matches TRBD2 (6 bases). Germline CDR1 and CDR2: MNHNS and SASEGT. The CDR3 contains 14 residues. Trimming shortened V by 7 bases and J by 7 bases, and 20 bases separated the two germline ends. Here the CDR3 reads CASISASGRGEQYF. CDR3 nucleotide sequence: TGTGCCAGCATTTCCGCCTCGGGTCGGGGGGAGCAGTACTTC.

J is TRBJ2-3 and V is TRBV30; TRBD1 aligns across 9 bases. The CDR3 covers 13 residues. Germline V lookup: CDR1 GTSNPN, CDR2 SVGIG (reference sequence). The J segment lost 5 bases and the V segment lost 1 base, leaving 1 base of the junction unmatched. For the CDR3, the DNA is TGTGCCTGGAGTGGACAGGGGGGAGATACGCAGTATTTT. This sequence encodes CAWSGQGGDTQYF.

The V and J genes are TRBV6-5 and TRBJ1-4; possibly TRBD1 for D (6 bases). The germline V gene has CDR1 MNHEY and CDR2 SVGAGI. CDR3 size: 14 residues. With 8 bases removed from V and 4 bases from J, the gap between germline ends came to 14 bases. The CDR3 nucleotides are TGTGCCAGCTGTCGGGGGCAGGGTAATGAAAAACTGTTTTTT. Protein: CASCRGQGNEKLFF.

The chain employs TRBV10-1 and TRBJ2-3, with D uncertain. V was cut by 0 bases and J by 2 bases, with 6 bases left in between. The length of the CDR3 is 14 residues. Per germline, CDR1 WNHNN and CDR2 SYGVQD (reference sequence). Here the CDR3 reads CASSESRTTDTQYF. The CDR3 DNA is TGCGCCAGCAGTGAGTCCAGAACCACAGATACGCAGTATTTT.

About this clone: Other DNA sequences in the sample encode the same CDR3. The chain joins TRBV27 to TRBJ2-7, with D possibly being TRBD1 or TRBD2 (6 bases each). V was pared by 7 bases and J by 3 bases, with 10 bases between. Per the germline V gene, CDR1 is MNHEY and CDR2 is SMNVEV (reference sequence). The CDR3 spans 12 residues. The CDR3 protein is CASTGGGYEQYF. The CDR3 coding sequence is TGTGCCAGCACAGGAGGGGGCTACGAGCAGTACTTC.

The chain employs TRBV4-2 and TRBJ1-2; D is possibly TRBD1 (5 bases). V was clipped by 4 bases and J by 3 bases, with 12 bases between them. This CDR3 spans 14 amino acids. Germline V lookup: CDR1 LGHNA, CDR2 YNFKEQ. The CDR3 reads CASSLAGGDYGYTF. The CDR3 DNA reads as TGTGCCAGCAGCCTCGCTGGGGGGGACTATGGCTACACCTTC.

This chain connects TRBV7-9 to TRBJ1-1, with unresolved D. This CDR3 is 13 amino acids long. The V gene's germline CDR1 is SEHNR and CDR2 FQNEAQ (reference sequence). Trimming cost V 2 bases and J 11 bases, with 15 bases left between them. Here the CDR3 reads CASSLILSGTAFF. The DNA of the CDR3 is TGTGCCAGCAGCTTAATTCTATCGGGAACGGCTTTCTTT.

For the CDR3, the DNA is TGTGCCTGGAGTTTCTTAAGTGAGCAGTTCTTC. Translated, it gives CAWSFLSEQFF. The chain couples TRBV30 to TRBJ2-1, with D hard to call. From germline, CDR1 is GTSNPN and CDR2 SVGIG (reference sequence). The CDR3 sequence is 11 residues long. V dropped 2 bases and J dropped 9 bases, with 8 bases sitting between them.

This clone has just one count. The chain has TRBV5-4 and TRBJ2-7, with 7 bases identical to TRBD2. Per germline, CDR1 SGHNT and CDR2 YYREEE (reference sequence). V lost 5 bases, J lost 2 bases, and 7 bases stayed unmatched. CDR3 length equals 14 residues. Here the CDR3 reads CASRPWGGAYEQYF. The CDR3 DNA reads as TGTGCCAGCAGGCCGTGGGGGGGGGCCTACGAGCAGTACTTC.

The gene calls are TRBV4-3 and TRBJ2-1; possibly TRBD1 or TRBD2 for D (6 bases each). CDR1 is LGHNA and CDR2 is YSLEER in the germline V gene. This CDR3 is 18 amino acids long. Trimming cost V 0 bases and J 4 bases, with 19 bases left between them. In DNA, the CDR3 is TGCGCCAGCAGCCAAGAGCCCCCGAGGGGGGCGACATACAATGAGCAGTTCTTC. Amino acid sequence: CASSQEPPRGATYNEQFF.

The chain uses TRBV7-9 and TRBJ2-7; D might be TRBD2 (6 bases). The CDR3 runs to 14 residues. With 3 bases removed from V and 3 bases from J, the gap between germline ends came to 12 bases. Germline V lookup: CDR1 SEHNR, CDR2 FQNEAQ (reference sequence). The CDR3 is CASSFIQGGYEQYF. CDR3 coding DNA: TGTGCCAGCAGCTTCATTCAGGGAGGCTACGAGCAGTACTTC.

J is TRBJ1-5 and V is TRBV19; 8 bases align to TRBD1. The CDR3 has 15 residues. V shed 5 bases and J 2 bases; nucleotides not matched to a gene: 5. Germline CDR1 is LNHDA and CDR2 is SQIVND (reference sequence). The CDR3, as DNA: TGTGCCAGTAGTTTACTACAGGGGGGCAATCAGCCCCAGCATTTT. Translated, it gives CASSLLQGGNQPQHF. The variable domain in full, with the rest retrieved from reference TRBV19 and TRBJ1-5, is DGGITQSPKYLFRKEGQNVTLSCEQNLNHDAMYWYRQDPGQGLRLIYYSQIVNDFQKGDIAEGYSVSREKKESFPLTVTSAQKNPTAFYLCASSLLQGGNQPQHFGDGTRLSIL.

The genes are TRBV6-5 and TRBJ1-5; D call uncertain. The CDR3 runs 13 residues. Trimming cost V 2 bases and J 4 bases, with 6 bases left between them. Germline CDR1 and CDR2: MNHEY and SVGAGI. The CDR3, as DNA: TGTGCCAGCAGTTACAGGATAAATCAGCCCCAGCATTTT. It specifies CASSYRINQPQHF.

The chain joins TRBV7-2 to TRBJ2-1, with TRBD1 as a possible D gene (6 bases). Trimming took off 5 bases at V and 1 base at J, with 15 bases between the two ends. Germline CDR1 reads SGHTA; CDR2 reads FQGNSA. This CDR3 contains 16 residues. In nucleotides, the CDR3 is TGTGCCAGCAGCGTCCTAGGGGGTGGGTCCTACAATGAGCAGTTCTTC. It yields the protein CASSVLGGGSYNEQFF.

This chain uses TRBV18 with TRBJ1-1, with D possibly matching TRBD1 (5 bases). The CDR3 is made up of 17 amino acids. Germline CDR1 reads KGHSH; CDR2 reads LQKENI. V lost 6 bases to trimming and J lost 5 bases, with 25 bases between them. The CDR3 sequence: CASSLSDGIRVGTEAFF. The CDR3 DNA sequence: TGTGCCAGCTCCCTCAGCGACGGTATCAGGGTGGGAACTGAAGCTTTCTTT.

The rearrangement joins TRBV13 to TRBJ1-6, with no clear D. CDR1 is PRHDT and CDR2 is FYEKMQ in the germline V gene (reference sequence). CDR3 length equals 18 residues. Deletions cut 0 bases from V and 4 bases from J, with 16 bases between. The CDR3 DNA reads as TGTGCCAGCAGCTTAGGGCCGGTTCCCACAATTTATAATTCACCCCTCCACTTT. Its protein product is CASSLGPVPTIYNSPLHF.

This clone was picked up one time. The V gene is TRBV6-1, the J gene TRBJ2-4, with D possibly being TRBD2 (7 bases). Germline V gene lookup returns CDR1 MNHNS and CDR2 SASEGT. The CDR3 totals 18 residues. Trimming stripped 2 bases from V and 9 bases from J, with 26 bases between. CDR3 loop: CASSEMNRGGERNRIQYF. The DNA for the CDR3 is TGTGCCAGCAGTGAAATGAATAGAGGGGGGGAGCGAAACCGCATTCAGTACTTC.

This clone was seen a single time. The chain links TRBV28 to TRBJ2-7; possibly TRBD1 for D (5 bases). V dropped 2 bases and J dropped 1 base, with 9 bases sitting between them. This CDR3 region has 14 residues. The V gene's germline CDR1 is MDHEN and CDR2 SYDVKM. This CDR3 reads CASSLGDSSYEQYF. Here the CDR3 DNA reads TGTGCCAGCAGTTTAGGCGACAGTTCCTACGAGCAGTACTTC.

V is TRBV29-1 and J is TRBJ2-1; D uncertain. Trimming shortened V by 2 bases and J by 10 bases, and 21 bases separated the two germline ends. CDR1 is SQVTM and CDR2 is ANQGSEA in the germline V gene. The CDR3 totals 15 residues. The CDR3 protein is CSVESQPGIQLEQFF. CDR3 bases: TGCAGCGTTGAAAGCCAGCCAGGAATACAATTAGAGCAGTTCTTC.

This sequence joins TRBV21-1 and TRBJ1-1; the D call in the table, TRBD1, was not verified against the DNA. TRBV21-1 is reported as a pseudogene. There are 16 residues in the CDR3. Here the CDR3 DNA reads TGTGCCAGCAGCCGACCAATCCCGCAAGGGGCCACTGAAGCTTTCTTT. Translation: CASSRPIPQGATEAFF.

V is TRBV30 and J is TRBJ2-7; D gene unclear. V was clipped by 0 bases and J by 2 bases, with 8 bases between them. Germline lookup yields CDR1 GTSNPN and CDR2 SVGIG (reference sequence). The CDR3 spans 13 residues. The CDR3 coding sequence is TGTGCCTGGAGTGTCGGCCGTCCCTACGAGCAGTACTTC. It specifies CAWSVGRPYEQYF.

The chain uses TRBV27 and TRBJ1-2; 7 nucleotides align to TRBD1. The CDR3 loop spans 12 amino acids. Losses at the gene ends were 8 bases for V and 4 bases for J; bases not matched to a gene: 4. Germline values: CDR1 MNHEY, CDR2 SMNVEV (reference sequence). The CDR3 DNA is TGTGCCAGCTACAGGACAGGCTATGGCTACACCTTC. It translates to CASYRTGYGYTF.

The rearrangement joins TRBV7-9 to TRBJ1-2, with TRBD1 as a possible D gene (6 bases). The CDR3 contains 14 residues. V dropped 6 bases and J dropped 0 bases, with 11 bases sitting between them. The V gene's germline CDR1 is SEHNR and CDR2 FQNEAQ (reference sequence). The CDR3 sequence: CASSIGGTNYGYTF. The DNA of the CDR3 is TGTGCCAGCAGTATAGGGGGGACTAACTATGGCTACACCTTC.

CDR3 DNA: TGTGCCAGCAGCGTAGATCGGCGGGGTCTTTTCACAGATACGCAGTATTTT. Translated, it gives CASSVDRRGLFTDTQYF. This chain uses TRBV9 with TRBJ2-3; the D gene is possibly TRBD2 (6 bases). The V gene's germline CDR1 is SGDLS and CDR2 YYNGEE. The CDR3 is 17 residues long. V shed 0 bases and J shed 2 bases, with 16 bases lying between them. Full variable domain (outside the CDR3, taken from reference TRBV9 and TRBJ2-3): DSGVTQTPKHLITATGQRVTLRCSPRSGDLSVYWYQQSLDQGLQFLIQYYNGEERAKGNILERFSAQQFPDLHSELNLSSLELGDSALYFCASSVDRRGLFTDTQYFGPGTRLTVL.